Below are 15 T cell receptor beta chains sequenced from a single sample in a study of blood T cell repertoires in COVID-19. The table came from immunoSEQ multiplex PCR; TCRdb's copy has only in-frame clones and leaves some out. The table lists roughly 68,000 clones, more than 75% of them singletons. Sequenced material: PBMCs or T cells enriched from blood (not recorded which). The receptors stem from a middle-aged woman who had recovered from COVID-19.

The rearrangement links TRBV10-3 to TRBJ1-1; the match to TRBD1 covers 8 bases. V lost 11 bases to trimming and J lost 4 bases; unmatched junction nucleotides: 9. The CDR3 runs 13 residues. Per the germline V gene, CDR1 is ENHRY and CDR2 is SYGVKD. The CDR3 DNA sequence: TGTGCCTCCCAGGGGGCGGTCGGCACTGAAGCTTTCTTT. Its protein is CASQGAVGTEAFF.

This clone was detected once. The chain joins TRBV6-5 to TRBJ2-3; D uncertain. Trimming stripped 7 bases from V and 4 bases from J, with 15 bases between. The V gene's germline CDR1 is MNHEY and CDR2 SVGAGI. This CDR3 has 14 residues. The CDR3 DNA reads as TGTGCCAGCATCCCCCCTGCTCGAGCAGATACGCAGTATTTT. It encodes CASIPPARADTQYF.

CDR3 in DNA: TGTGCCAGCGCGAGGGGAGGGGGGGCTGAGGATGAGCAGTTCTTC. It translates to CASARGGGAEDEQFF. The chain joins TRBV6-4 to TRBJ2-1; D possibly corresponds to TRBD2 (7 bases). Germline CDR1 is MRHNA and CDR2 is SNTAGT. With 8 bases removed from V and 8 bases from J, the gap between germline ends came to 22 bases. The CDR3 runs to 15 residues.

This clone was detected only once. The CDR3, as DNA: TGTGCCAGCAGTTACCGACTATTTTCGAACACCGGGGAGCTGTTTTTT. It codes for CASSYRLFSNTGELFF. V usage is TRBV6-5 and J usage is TRBJ2-2; maybe TRBD2 (5 bases). This CDR3 is 16 amino acids long. The germline CDR1 and CDR2 sequences are MNHEY and SVGAGI. The V end was cut by 2 bases, the J end by 0 bases, with 10 bases between.

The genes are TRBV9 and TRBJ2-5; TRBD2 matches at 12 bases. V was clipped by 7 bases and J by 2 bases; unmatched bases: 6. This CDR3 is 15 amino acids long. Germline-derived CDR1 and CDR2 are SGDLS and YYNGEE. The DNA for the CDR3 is TGTGCCAGCTCGCTAGCGGGGGGGAGTCAAGAGACCCAGTACTTC. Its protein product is CASSLAGGSQETQYF.

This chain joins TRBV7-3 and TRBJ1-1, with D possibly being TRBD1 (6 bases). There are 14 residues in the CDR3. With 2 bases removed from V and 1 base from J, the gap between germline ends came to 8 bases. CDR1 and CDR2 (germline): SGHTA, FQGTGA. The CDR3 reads CASSLLGGNTEAFF. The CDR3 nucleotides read TGTGCCAGCAGCTTATTAGGGGGGAACACTGAAGCTTTCTTT.

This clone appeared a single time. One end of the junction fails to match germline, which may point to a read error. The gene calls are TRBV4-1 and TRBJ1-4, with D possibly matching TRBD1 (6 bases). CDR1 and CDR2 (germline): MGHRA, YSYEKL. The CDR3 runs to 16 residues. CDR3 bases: TGCGCCACCAGCCGACAGGACGGAACAACTAATGAAAAACTGTTTTTT. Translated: CATSRQDGTTNEKLFF.

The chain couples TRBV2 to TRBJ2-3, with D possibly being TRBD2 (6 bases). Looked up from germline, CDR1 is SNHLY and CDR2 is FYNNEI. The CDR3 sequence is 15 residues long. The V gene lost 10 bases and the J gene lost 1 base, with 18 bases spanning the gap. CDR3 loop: CANYVFGTGTDTQYF. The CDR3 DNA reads TGTGCCAACTATGTGTTCGGGACTGGCACAGATACGCAGTATTTT.

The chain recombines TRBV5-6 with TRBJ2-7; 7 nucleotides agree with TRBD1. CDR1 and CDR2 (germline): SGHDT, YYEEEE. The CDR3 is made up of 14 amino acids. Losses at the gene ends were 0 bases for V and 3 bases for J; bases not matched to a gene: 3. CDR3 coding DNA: TGTGCCAGCAGCTTGGGACAGGGTTACTACGAGCAGTACTTC. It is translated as CASSLGQGYYEQYF.

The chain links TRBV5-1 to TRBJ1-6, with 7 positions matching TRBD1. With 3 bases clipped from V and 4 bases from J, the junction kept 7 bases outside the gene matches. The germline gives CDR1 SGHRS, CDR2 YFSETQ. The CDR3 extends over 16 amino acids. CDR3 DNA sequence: TGCGCCAGCAGCTCAGACGGACAGGCGTATAATTCACCCCTCCACTTT. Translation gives CASSSDGQAYNSPLHF.

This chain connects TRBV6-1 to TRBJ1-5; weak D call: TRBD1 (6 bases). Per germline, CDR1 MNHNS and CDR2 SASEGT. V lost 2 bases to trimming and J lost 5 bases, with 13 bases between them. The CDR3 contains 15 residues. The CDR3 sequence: CASSEQPKGDQPQHF. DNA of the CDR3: TGTGCCAGCAGTGAACAGCCGAAGGGGGATCAGCCCCAGCATTTT.

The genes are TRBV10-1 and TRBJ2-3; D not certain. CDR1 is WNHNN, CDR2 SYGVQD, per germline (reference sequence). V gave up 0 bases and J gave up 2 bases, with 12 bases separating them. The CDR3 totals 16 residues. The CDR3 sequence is CASSESPSSLTDTQYF. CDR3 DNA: TGCGCCAGCAGTGAGTCGCCTTCCTCACTCACAGATACGCAGTATTTT.

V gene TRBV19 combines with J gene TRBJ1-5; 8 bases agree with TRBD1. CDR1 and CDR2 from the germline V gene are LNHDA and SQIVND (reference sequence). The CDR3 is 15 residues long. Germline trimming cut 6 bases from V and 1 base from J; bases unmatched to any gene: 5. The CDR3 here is CASRRAGGSNQPQHF. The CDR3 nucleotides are TGTGCCAGTAGGAGAGCAGGGGGCAGCAATCAGCCCCAGCATTTT.

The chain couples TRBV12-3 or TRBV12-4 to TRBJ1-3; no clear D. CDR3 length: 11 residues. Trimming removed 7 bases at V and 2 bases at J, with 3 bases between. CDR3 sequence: CASTAGNTIYF. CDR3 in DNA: TGTGCCAGCACCGCTGGAAACACCATATATTTT.

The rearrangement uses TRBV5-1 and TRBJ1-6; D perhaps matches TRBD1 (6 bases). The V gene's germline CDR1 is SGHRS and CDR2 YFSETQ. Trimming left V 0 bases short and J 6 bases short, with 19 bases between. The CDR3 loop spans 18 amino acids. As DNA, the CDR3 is TGCGCCAGCAGCTTGGGAGGGGACACCCTAGGTCTTAATTCACCCCTCCACTTT. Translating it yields CASSLGGDTLGLNSPLHF.